Listed below are T cell receptor beta chains from one sample, sequenced in a study of T-cell reconstitution after alpha-beta-depleted transplantation in children. TCRdb re-derived calls from the PCR reads in MiXCR, one entry per CDR3 protein. The data hold about 980,000 distinct CDR3 sequences, with 25% to 35% observed a single time. Here the sequenced sample was PBMCs, mostly from graft donor cells, taken 360 days after TCRalphabeta/CD19-depleted stem cell transplant. All receptors derive from a boy younger than two who had a stem cell transplant for SCID, so the T cells may come from the graft donor. Both conserved end residues are part of each CDR3.

V,J,CDR3
TRBV20-1,TRBJ2-4,CSATPGTGAKNIQYF
TRBV6-2/TRBV6-3,TRBJ2-7,CASSYGGVESYEQYF
TRBV28,TRBJ2-3,CASSLPTLGTQYF
TRBV10-3,TRBJ1-2,CAISDGGYGYTF
TRBV5-1,TRBJ2-5,CASSLDGQETQYF
TRBV20-1,TRBJ2-7,CSATRDPYEQYF
TRBV28,TRBJ2-7,CASSSGTLYEQYF
TRBV28,TRBJ1-6,CASTLGDRVRSPLHF
TRBV10-3,TRBJ1-2,CAISWTEANYGYTF
TRBV20-1,TRBJ2-5,CSASTVDGGETQYF
TRBV20-1,TRBJ1-5,CSAPNNGQGDQPQHF
TRBV12-3/TRBV12-4,TRBJ2-1,CASSLPPLTSGAYNEQFF
TRBV13,TRBJ2-4,CTSTNSLGARAWAKNIQYF
TRBV12-3/TRBV12-4,TRBJ2-5,CASSYRGLQTQYF
TRBV7-6,TRBJ1-5,CASSLNREGNQPQHF
TRBV29-1,TRBJ1-2,CSVGQGGYGYTF
TRBV28,TRBJ1-1,CASTLSGPEAFF
TRBV5-1,TRBJ2-1,CASSLVVKFGGSPYNEQFF
TRBV7-2,TRBJ2-7,CASSPTRTSSYEQYF
TRBV12-3/TRBV12-4,TRBJ2-1,CASTFDRVFSGTNEQFF
TRBV3-1,TRBJ2-4,CASSLNVEMYF
TRBV20-1,TRBJ2-1,CSVYRGQGIYNEQFF
TRBV29-1,TRBJ2-3,CSVEKGVTDTQYF
TRBV3-1,TRBJ2-5,CASSPRITGRWGETQYF
TRBV12-3/TRBV12-4,TRBJ1-1,CASSSYQAGNTEAFF
TRBV2,TRBJ1-4,CASTDGTGFEKLFF
TRBV30,TRBJ2-7,CAWSRGSRYEQYF
TRBV20-1,TRBJ1-5,CSTMRGARNQPQHF
TRBV29-1,TRBJ2-2,CSVRRQGIGELFF
TRBV28,TRBJ1-6,CASREGPRGNSPLHF
TRBV12-3/TRBV12-4,TRBJ2-2,CASIPTRNTGELFF